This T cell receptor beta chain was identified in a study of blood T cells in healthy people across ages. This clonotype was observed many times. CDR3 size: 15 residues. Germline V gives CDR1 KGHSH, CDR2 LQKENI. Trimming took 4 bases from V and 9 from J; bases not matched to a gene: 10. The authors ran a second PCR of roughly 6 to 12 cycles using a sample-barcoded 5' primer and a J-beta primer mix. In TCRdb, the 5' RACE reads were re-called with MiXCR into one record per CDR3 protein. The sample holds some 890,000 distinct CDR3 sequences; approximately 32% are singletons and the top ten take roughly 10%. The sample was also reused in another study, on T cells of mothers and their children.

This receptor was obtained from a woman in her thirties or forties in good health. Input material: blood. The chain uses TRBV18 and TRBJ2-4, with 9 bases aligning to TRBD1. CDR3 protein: CASSRSGQGNLIQYF. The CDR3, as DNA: TGTGCCAGCTCACGATCGGGACAGGGAAACCTCATTCAGTACTTC.